These 27 T cell receptor beta chains originate from one sample sequenced in a study of Ad26.COV2.S vaccination and SARS-CoV-2 variants (dated by TCRdb to the early 2020s). Libraries were prepared through the immunoSEQ multiplex PCR assay. TCRdb provides this immuneACCESS table in a form limited to in-frame rearrangements. Some clones are lacking; in checked studies, under half of them reflect an unresolved V gene, and why the rest are absent is not known. This sample has approximately 300,000 clones in its table, and approximately 86% of those were observed once. Roughly 2% of the sample is taken by the ten largest. Explained via the paper, the treatment or condition label denotes: 15 to 20 received Ad26.COV2.S at low or high dose, single or two shots; five or six received placebo; per-sample allocation not given. For vaccine and placebo recipients, repertoires were sequenced using samples collected on day 63 after the first injection.

The material was peripheral blood, obtained in a trial of Ad26.COV2.S vaccine versus placebo. The receptors were sampled from a person between 18 and 59 years old who received the Ad26.COV2.S COVID-19 vaccine or a placebo.

CDR3 bases: TGTGCCTGGAGCGTACTCCGGACATCAGAAAAACTGTTTTTT. It specifies CAWSVLRTSEKLFF. The chain has TRBV30 and TRBJ1-4, with D possibly matching TRBD1 (5 bases). The CDR3 contains 14 residues. Germline values: CDR1 GTSNPN, CDR2 SVGIG (reference sequence). Trimming cost V 3 bases and J 8 bases, with 16 bases left between them.

This chain connects TRBV7-8 to TRBJ1-5, with D perhaps TRBD1 (6 bases). The CDR3 has 15 residues. V dropped 1 base and J dropped 4 bases, with 11 bases sitting between them. CDR1 SGHVS and CDR2 FQNEAQ come from the germline V gene. In nucleotides, the CDR3 is TGTGCCAGCAGCTTAGTTCCGGGGGCGAATCAGCCCCAGCATTTT. This codes for CASSLVPGANQPQHF.

The chain recombines TRBV5-6 with TRBJ1-6; tentatively, D is TRBD1 (5 bases). This CDR3 is 14 amino acids long. V was cut by 2 bases and J by 11 bases, with 14 bases left in between. CDR1 SGHDT and CDR2 YYEEEE come from the germline V gene. The DNA of the CDR3 is TGTGCCAGCAGCTTCGTAGAGGGGAAGGCACCCCTCCACTTT. Amino acid sequence: CASSFVEGKAPLHF.

The V gene is TRBV21-1, the J gene TRBJ1-6. TRBV21-1 is a pseudogene. The CDR3 covers 16 residues. The CDR3 DNA reads TGTGCCAGCAGCAAAGCGAAACCGACCCGTAATTCACCCCTCCACTTT. It is translated as CASSKAKPTRNSPLHF.

The V and J genes are TRBV12-3 or TRBV12-4 and TRBJ2-7, with no clear D. This CDR3 contains 13 residues. The V end lost 1 base, the J end lost 4 bases, and 8 bases lay between the germline ends. The CDR3 DNA reads as TGTGCCAGCAGTTTAGACGGAATTTACGAGCAGTACTTC. This sequence encodes CASSLDGIYEQYF.

The V call is TRBV10-3, the J call TRBJ2-3; TRBD1 agrees at 11 bases. Germline lookup yields CDR1 ENHRY and CDR2 SYGVKD. The CDR3 runs to 17 residues. V shed 4 bases and J 4 bases; nucleotides not matched to a gene: 10. The DNA of the CDR3 is TGTGCCATCAGTGGAGGAGGGGACAGGGGGATGGCAGATACGCAGTATTTT. Translating gives CAISGGGDRGMADTQYF.

The CDR3 region has the DNA TGCGCCAGCAGCTTGGCGCTAATTCGCACAGATACGCAGTATTTT. It is translated as CASSLALIRTDTQYF. This chain links TRBV5-1 with TRBJ2-3; D gene ambiguous. The length of the CDR3 is 15 residues. V was cut by 0 bases and J by 1 base, with 9 bases left in between. Germline loops: CDR1 SGHRS, CDR2 YFSETQ.

The genes are TRBV9 and TRBJ1-1, with TRBD1 as a possible D gene (5 bases). The CDR3 runs to 14 residues. The V gene's germline CDR1 is SGDLS and CDR2 YYNGEE. Trimming stripped 4 bases from V and 3 bases from J, with 13 bases between. The CDR3: CASSPRGGYTEAFF. DNA for the CDR3: TGTGCCAGCAGCCCTAGGGGCGGGTACACTGAAGCTTTCTTT.

The chain recombines TRBV30 with TRBJ2-3, with 12 nucleotides matching TRBD1. J gave up 2 bases and V 3 bases, and 3 bases lay outside the gene matches. Germline CDR1 is GTSNPN and CDR2 is SVGIG (reference sequence). The CDR3 loop spans 15 amino acids. In nucleotides, the CDR3 is TGTGCCTGGAGGGGGGACAGGGGGCTCACAGATACGCAGTATTTT. Its translation is CAWRGDRGLTDTQYF.

J is TRBJ1-2 and V is TRBV7-8; a weak D match, TRBD1 (6 bases). CDR3 length: 14 amino acids. Germline lookup yields CDR1 SGHVS and CDR2 FQNEAQ. With 1 base removed from V and 7 bases from J, the gap between germline ends came to 13 bases. DNA for the CDR3: TGTGCCAGCAGCTTAGAGGCAGGGGAGTTTGGCTACACCTTC. Translation gives CASSLEAGEFGYTF.

For this clone: The same CDR3 arises from other DNA sequences in this sample as well. V usage is TRBV5-1 and J usage is TRBJ1-2; D is unresolved. Germline CDR1 SGHRS, CDR2 YFSETQ. This CDR3 has 14 residues. Between the trimmed V and J ends, which lost 4 bases and 2 bases, there was a span of 12 bases. CDR3 nucleotide sequence: TGCGCCAGCAGCCCCCCAGAGGGCAACTATGGCTACACCTTC. Amino acid sequence: CASSPPEGNYGYTF.

CDR3 region: CSVEDRGQGNGELFF. The CDR3 nucleotides read TGCAGCGTTGAAGATCGAGGACAGGGGAACGGGGAGCTGTTTTTT. The V call is TRBV29-1, the J call TRBJ2-2; 9 bases agree with TRBD1. This CDR3 contains 15 residues. Trimming cost V 0 bases and J 7 bases; bases outside gene matches: 6. Germline CDR1 SQVTM, CDR2 ANQGSEA.

This chain joins TRBV11-2 and TRBJ2-2; D possibly matches TRBD1 or TRBD2 (6 bases each). From germline, CDR1 is SGHAT and CDR2 FQNNGV. CDR3 size: 17 residues. Trimming cost V 5 bases and J 7 bases, with 23 bases left between them. CDR3 sequence: CASSIEVGGLPGGELFF. CDR3 nucleotides: TGTGCCAGCAGCATTGAGGTGGGGGGCCTCCCGGGCGGGGAGCTGTTTTTT.

This chain connects TRBV24-1 to TRBJ2-5; 12 bases map to TRBD2. The CDR3 consists of 20 residues. The V gene's germline CDR1 is KGHDR and CDR2 SFDVKD. V lost 5 bases to trimming and J lost 2 bases; unmatched junction nucleotides: 17. In DNA form, the CDR3 reads TGTGCCACCAGTGCCCCCTCGGGGGCTAGCGGGGGGGCGGGGCAAGAGACCCAGTACTTC. This codes for CATSAPSGASGGAGQETQYF.

This chain links TRBV24-1 with TRBJ1-3; TRBD1 is a possible D gene (5 bases). Trimming left V 4 bases short and J 3 bases short, with 12 bases between. Germline CDR1 reads KGHDR; CDR2 reads SFDVKD. The CDR3 has 15 residues. In DNA form, the CDR3 reads TGTGCCACCAGTGACCCACGGGACGGTGGAAACACCATATATTTT. Its translation is CATSDPRDGGNTIYF.

V is TRBV24-1 and J is TRBJ2-3; D gene unclear. From germline, CDR1 is KGHDR and CDR2 SFDVKD. V was pared by 3 bases and J by 2 bases, with 8 bases between. CDR3 length: 14 residues. The chain's CDR3 is CATSDPGTTDTQYF. In DNA form, the CDR3 reads TGTGCCACCAGTGATCCAGGCACCACAGATACGCAGTATTTT.

The chain uses TRBV11-2 and TRBJ2-7; D is unresolved. Trimming removed 4 bases from V and 7 bases from J, with 17 bases in between. This CDR3 has 14 residues. Germline CDR1 SGHAT, CDR2 FQNNGV. The CDR3 region is CASSSGPVPVEQYF. In DNA, the CDR3 is TGTGCCAGCAGCTCCGGACCAGTCCCCGTTGAGCAGTACTTC.

This clone was counted a single time. This chain connects TRBV28 to TRBJ2-1; 7 bases map to TRBD1. The trim removed 4 bases at V and 4 bases at J, leaving 10 bases unmatched. Germline V CDR1 and CDR2: MDHEN, SYDVKM. The CDR3 spans 16 residues. The CDR3 loop reads CASSSDRDRGYNEQFF. Here the CDR3 DNA reads TGTGCCAGCAGTTCCGACCGGGACAGAGGATACAATGAGCAGTTCTTC.

This clone was recorded many times. CDR3 DNA: TGTGCCAGCAGCCAAGCAAAGGGCAATCAGCCCCAGCATTTT. It translates to CASSQAKGNQPQHF. V gene TRBV4-2 combines with J gene TRBJ1-5, with D hard to call. Trimming took off 1 base at V and 2 bases at J, with 6 bases between the two ends. The germline CDR1 and CDR2 sequences are LGHNA and YNFKEQ. The CDR3 runs 14 residues.

In its sample, this clone was seen a few times. This chain connects TRBV19 to TRBJ2-5, with TRBD1 as a possible D gene (5 bases). This CDR3 is 14 amino acids long. Per the germline V gene, CDR1 is LNHDA and CDR2 is SQIVND (reference sequence). Trimming pared 2 bases from V and 4 bases from J, leaving 11 bases between. The DNA for the CDR3 is TGTGCCAGTAGTATAAGGGGTTTGGGAGAGACCCAGTACTTC. This sequence encodes CASSIRGLGETQYF. Supplemented by reference TRBV19 and TRBJ2-5, the full variable domain reads DGGITQSPKYLFRKEGQNVTLSCEQNLNHDAMYWYRQDPGQGLRLIYYSQIVNDFQKGDIAEGYSVSREKKESFPLTVTSAQKNPTAFYLCASSIRGLGETQYFGPGTRLLVL.

In DNA form, the CDR3 reads TGTGCCAGCAGTGGCCGTAGAAGAGGCAATGAGCAGTTCTTC. Protein product: CASSGRRRGNEQFF. This chain connects TRBV11-3 to TRBJ2-1; the D is unclear. This CDR3 spans 14 amino acids. The V gene's germline CDR1 is SGHNT and CDR2 YENEEA. Trimming cost V 6 bases and J 6 bases, with 15 bases left between them.

CDR3 DNA: TGTGCCAGCAGCTTAGGTTCGGAGGAAACTAAGCAGTACTTC. Translation: CASSLGSEETKQYF. This chain connects TRBV11-3 to TRBJ2-7; possible D gene TRBD2, 5 bases. The CDR3 is 14 amino acids. Germline CDR1 is SGHNT and CDR2 is YENEEA. Trimming removed 1 base from V and 8 bases from J, with 15 bases in between.

The V call is TRBV28, the J call TRBJ2-2; 11 nucleotides agree with TRBD2. The CDR3 sequence is 16 residues long. V was pared by 4 bases and J by 7 bases, with 8 bases of the junction left unmatched. Germline V gene data show CDR1 as MDHEN and CDR2 as SYDVKM. The CDR3 sequence: CASSSVAGGHLGELFF. DNA for the CDR3: TGTGCCAGCAGTTCGGTAGCGGGGGGGCATCTCGGGGAGCTGTTTTTT.

The genes are TRBV28 and TRBJ2-7, with D possibly matching TRBD1 (6 bases). Germline V gene data show CDR1 as MDHEN and CDR2 as SYDVKM. Between the trimmed V and J ends, which lost 3 bases and 3 bases, there was a span of 15 bases. The CDR3 is made up of 15 amino acids. The DNA for the CDR3 is TGTGCCAGCAGTTTCCTACAGGGATCTCTCTACGAGCAGTACTTC. Translation: CASSFLQGSLYEQYF.

The chain joins TRBV6-6 to TRBJ1-5; 12 bases are shared with TRBD1. Germline V gene sequence: CDR1 MNHNY, CDR2 SVGAGI (reference sequence). The CDR3 has 18 residues. Trimming cost V 5 bases and J 2 bases; bases outside gene matches: 10. DNA for the CDR3: TGTGCCAGCAGTCCACGGGACAGGGGGCTGCGGGGCAATCAGCCCCAGCATTTT. Translating it yields CASSPRDRGLRGNQPQHF.

The chain employs TRBV2 and TRBJ2-5, with D perhaps being TRBD1 or TRBD2 (5 bases each). In germline, CDR1 is SNHLY, CDR2 FYNNEI. V lost 5 bases to trimming and J lost 1 base, with 11 bases between them. CDR3 length equals 14 residues. CDR3: CASSLMGPQETQYF. CDR3 bases: TGTGCCAGCAGTCTGATGGGACCCCAAGAGACCCAGTACTTC.

The chain uses TRBV11-2 and TRBJ1-5; a possible D gene is TRBD1 (5 bases). Trimming removed 4 bases from V and 3 bases from J, with 13 bases in between. Germline V gives CDR1 SGHAT, CDR2 FQNNGV. The length of the CDR3 is 15 residues. This CDR3 reads CASSSSKGPNQPQHF. DNA for the CDR3: TGTGCCAGCAGCTCGTCAAAGGGGCCCAATCAGCCCCAGCATTTT. Full variable domain (rest looked up from reference TRBV11-2 and TRBJ1-5): EAGVAQSPRYKIIEKRQSVAFWCNPISGHATLYWYQQILGQGPKLLIQFQNNGVVDDSQLPKDRFSAERLKGVDSTLKIQPAKLEDSAVYLCASSSSKGPNQPQHFGDGTRLSIL.